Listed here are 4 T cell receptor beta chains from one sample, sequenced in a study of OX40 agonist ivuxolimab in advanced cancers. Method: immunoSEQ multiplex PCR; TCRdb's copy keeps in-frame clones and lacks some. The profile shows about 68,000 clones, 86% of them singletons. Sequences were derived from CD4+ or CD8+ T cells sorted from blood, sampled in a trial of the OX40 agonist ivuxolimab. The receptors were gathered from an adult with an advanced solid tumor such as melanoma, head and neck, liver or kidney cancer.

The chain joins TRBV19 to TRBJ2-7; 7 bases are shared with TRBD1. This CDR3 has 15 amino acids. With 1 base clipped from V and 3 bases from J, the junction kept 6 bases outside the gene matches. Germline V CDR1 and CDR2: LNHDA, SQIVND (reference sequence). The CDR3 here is CASSIAPTGNYEQYF. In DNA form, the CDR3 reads TGTGCCAGTAGTATAGCCCCGACAGGGAACTACGAGCAGTACTTC. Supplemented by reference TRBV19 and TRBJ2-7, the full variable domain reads DGGITQSPKYLFRKEGQNVTLSCEQNLNHDAMYWYRQDPGQGLRLIYYSQIVNDFQKGDIAEGYSVSREKKESFPLTVTSAQKNPTAFYLCASSIAPTGNYEQYFGPGTRLTVT.

The CDR3 loop reads CASSPWDRLNTEAFF. The CDR3 DNA reads TGCGCCAGCAGCCCCTGGGACCGCTTAAACACTGAAGCTTTCTTT. The rearrangement joins TRBV5-1 to TRBJ1-1; possibly TRBD1 for D (5 bases). CDR1 is SGHRS and CDR2 is YFSETQ in the germline V gene. CDR3 length equals 15 residues. Deletions cut 4 bases from V and 2 bases from J, with 15 bases between.

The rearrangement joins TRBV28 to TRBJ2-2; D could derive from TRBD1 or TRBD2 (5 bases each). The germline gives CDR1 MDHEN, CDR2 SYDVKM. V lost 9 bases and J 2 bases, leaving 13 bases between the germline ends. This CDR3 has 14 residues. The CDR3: CASTGTANTGELFF. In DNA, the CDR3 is TGTGCCAGTACCGGGACGGCCAACACCGGGGAGCTGTTTTTT.

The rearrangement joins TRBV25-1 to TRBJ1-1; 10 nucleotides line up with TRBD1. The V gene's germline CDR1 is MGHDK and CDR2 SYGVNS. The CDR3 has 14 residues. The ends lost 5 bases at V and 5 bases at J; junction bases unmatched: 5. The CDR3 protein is CASSLGTGETEAFF. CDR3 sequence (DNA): TGTGCCAGCAGTCTCGGGACAGGGGAAACTGAAGCTTTCTTT.